The clone carrying this TCR beta chain was recorded a few times. As yet, its antigen is unknown. TCRdb fed the PCR reads into MiXCR, producing one record per CDR3 protein. The sample consists of 460,000 or so distinct CDR3 sequences, roughly 25% of them appearing once. Germline CDR1 reads MNHEY; CDR2 reads SMNVEV (reference sequence). The germline V and J ends were trimmed by 7 bases and 10 bases, with 11 bases remaining between them. The CDR3 runs 11 residues. The data were taken from a study of molecular identifiers for immune sequencing clone quantification. Study-wide results and limits: Barcode sharing among identical TCR molecules could make large clones appear smaller.

Sequencing was performed on naive CD8+ T cells from blood, with Jurkat cell RNA spiked in. Described subset: FACS-sorted CD8+CD4-CCR7+CD45RA+ naive T cells. This TCR was sampled from a human donor in good health. Some libraries in this study had Jurkat cell RNA spiked in. This sequence joins TRBV27 and TRBJ2-1, with a weak D call TRBD2 (7 bases). The CDR3 nucleotides read TGTGCCAGCATGGGGGGGCTAGAGCAGTTCTTC. Its protein is CASMGGLEQFF.